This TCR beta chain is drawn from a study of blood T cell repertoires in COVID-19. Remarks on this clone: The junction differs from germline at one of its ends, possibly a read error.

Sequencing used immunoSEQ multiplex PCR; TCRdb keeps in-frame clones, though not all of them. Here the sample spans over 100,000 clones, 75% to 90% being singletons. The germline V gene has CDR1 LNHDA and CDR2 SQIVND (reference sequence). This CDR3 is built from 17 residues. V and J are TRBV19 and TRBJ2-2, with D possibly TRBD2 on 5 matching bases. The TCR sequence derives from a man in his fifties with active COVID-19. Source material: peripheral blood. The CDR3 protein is CASGGRHKSPNIGELFF. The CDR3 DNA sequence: TGTGCCAGCGGAGGACGGCATAAGTCCCCGAACATCGGGGAGCTGTTTTTT.